This T cell receptor (beta chain) originates from a study of CD8 T cells in ankylosing spondylitis. Findings and caveats of the study: Researchers reportedly found disease-linked clones significantly enriched in matched ankylosing spondylitis synovial fluid. Blood of patients with ankylosing spondylitis appeared to be characterized by a TCR beta motif of roughly eight highly homologous variants. Reactive arthritis synovial fluid and blood were previously reported to contain some motif variants.

Details on this clonotype: Its specificity is unknown.

This CDR3 is built from 14 residues. V was trimmed by 3 bases and J by 7 bases, leaving 13 bases between them. Germline V CDR1 and CDR2: KGHSH, LQKENI. Libraries for TCR beta were made by quantitative 5'-RACE with molecular barcodes. Each CDR3 protein is one row after TCRdb ran MiXCR on the 5' RACE reads. Counted here are over 200,000 distinct CDR3 sequences, around 17% occurring once; the ten biggest clones make up 42%. What was sequenced was blood, either unsorted or a sorted T cell fraction (not recorded which). The V call is TRBV18, the J call TRBJ1-5; possible D gene TRBD1, 5 bases. This TCR came from a male donor with ankylosing spondylitis. The CDR3, as DNA: TGTGCCAGCTCACCCGGGGGAGCGGTACAGCCCCAGCATTTT. This encodes CASSPGGAVQPQHF. Full variable domain (missing parts from reference TRBV18 and TRBJ1-5): NAGVMQNPRHLVRRRGQEARLRCSPMKGHSHVYWYRQLPEEGLKFMVYLQKENIIDESGMPKERFSAEFPKEGPSILRIQQVVRGDSAAYFCASSPGGAVQPQHFGDGTRLSIL.